This TCR beta chain was captured in a study of radiotherapy plus CTLA-4 blockade in lung cancer. Across the study: Of the patients, 15% to 20% showed objective responses and roughly 31% attained disease control.

After removal of 3 bases from V and 3 bases from J, the junction contained 2 bases not matched to a gene. There are 14 residues in the CDR3. The V gene's germline CDR1 is MGHDK and CDR2 SYGVNS. Study-level points and caveats: Researchers report tumor-derived TCR clones expanding in blood after radiotherapy plus ipilimumab. Among reported predictors of response, early blood T cell clone dynamics with interferon-beta performed best.

It was focal radiation plus CTLA-4 blockade with ipilimumab that patients with chemo-refractory metastatic non-small-cell lung cancer received. Using immunoSEQ multiplex PCR, the repertoire was profiled, and TCRdb retains in-frame clones only, with some absent. The sample lists 70,000 to 85,000 clones; less than 85% were seen once. As regards this clone: Its antigen is unidentified.

The sequences come from peripheral blood, collected from a patient treated with radiotherapy plus ipilimumab. The TCR comes from a human donor with non-small cell lung cancer whose response to radiotherapy plus ipilimumab could not be evaluated. The V gene is TRBV25-1, the J gene TRBJ1-5, with 7 nucleotides matching TRBD1. The CDR3: CASSETGLNQPQHF. The DNA for the CDR3 is TGTGCCAGCAGTGAGACAGGGCTCAATCAGCCCCAGCATTTT.